This TCR beta chain derives from a study of T cells in Graves' hyperthyroidism and ophthalmopathy. Researchers took RNA transcripts and amplified the TCR beta CDR3 regions from them. The HTBI primer set drove a first-round RT-PCR of the TCR CDR3. MiXCR, applied by TCRdb to the multiplex PCR reads, yields one record per CDR3 protein. This sample has some 420,000 distinct CDR3 sequences, with 12% to 15% found just once. Many counts were recorded for this clonotype. V shed 2 bases and J shed 5 bases, with 7 bases lying between them. This CDR3 spans 12 amino acids. Germline assignment: CDR1 LNHNV and CDR2 YYDKDF (reference sequence). Researchers defined stable Graves' hyperthyroidism as no ophthalmopathy progression within 18 months. Using around 10 ml of fresh peripheral blood, PBMCs were prepared.

The TCR was taken from a young woman with Graves' hyperthyroidism. The V and J genes are TRBV15 and TRBJ2-7; tentatively, D is TRBD2 (5 bases). The sample consisted of blood. CDR3 sequence: CATSRTRNEQYF. The CDR3 nucleotides read TGTGCCACCAGCAGAACTAGGAACGAGCAGTACTTC.